The T cell receptor (beta chain) under discussion was sequenced for a study of control samples from healthy donors and cancer patients. The method was immunoSEQ multiplex PCR; TCRdb's version includes in-frame clones alone and lacks a portion of them. The sample carries about 130,000 clones, around 90% recorded once. CDR3 length equals 15 residues. J was trimmed by 0 bases and V by 6 bases; bases with no gene match: 8. CDR1 WSHSY and CDR2 SAAADI come from the germline V gene. Sequenced input: blood. This receptor was taken from a man aged 18 to 30 in good health. This rearrangement joins TRBV10-2 to TRBJ2-7, with 7 bases lining up with TRBD2. This CDR3 reads CASRVGRELSYEQYF. The CDR3 DNA is TGCGCCAGCAGGGTGGGGCGGGAGCTCTCCTACGAGCAGTACTTC.